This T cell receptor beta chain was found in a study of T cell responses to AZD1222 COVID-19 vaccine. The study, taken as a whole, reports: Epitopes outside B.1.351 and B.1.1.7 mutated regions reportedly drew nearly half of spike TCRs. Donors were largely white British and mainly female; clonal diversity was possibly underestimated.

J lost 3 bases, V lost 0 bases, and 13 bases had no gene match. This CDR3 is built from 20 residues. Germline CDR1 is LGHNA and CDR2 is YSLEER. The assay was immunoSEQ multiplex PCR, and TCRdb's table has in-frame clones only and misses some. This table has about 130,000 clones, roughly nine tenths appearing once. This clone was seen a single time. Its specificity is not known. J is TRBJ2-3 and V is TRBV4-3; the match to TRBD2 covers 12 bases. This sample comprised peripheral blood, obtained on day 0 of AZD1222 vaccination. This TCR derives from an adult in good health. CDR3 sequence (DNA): TGCGCCAGCAGCCAAGATTTTACTAGCGGGGGGCCGGGGTGGACAGATACGCAGTATTTT. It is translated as CASSQDFTSGGPGWTDTQYF.